This T cell receptor beta chain is from a study of T cell responses to AZD1222 COVID-19 vaccine. This clone was recorded once. V was trimmed by 7 bases and J by 12 bases, leaving 16 bases between them. The CDR3 runs 12 residues. Germline V CDR1 and CDR2: SNHLY, FYNNEI. Some clones are missing from TCRdb's copy, which holds only in-frame ones; the method was immunoSEQ multiplex PCR. The data hold about 170,000 clones, with roughly 87% observed a single time. J is TRBJ2-1 and V is TRBV2; the D is unclear. The sequencing used peripheral blood, collected on day 0 of AZD1222 vaccination. This sequence originates from an adult in good health. The CDR3 spells CASITYEIGQFF. CDR3 coding DNA: TGTGCCAGCATCACGTATGAAATAGGGCAGTTCTTC.